This T cell receptor beta chain comes out of a study of blood T cell repertoires in COVID-19. Across the study: Both acute and convalescent COVID-19 samples were obtained from the United States, Italy and Spain.

The germline gives CDR1 ENHRY, CDR2 SYGVKD. The CDR3 runs to 12 residues. The ends were cut back, 3 bases at V and 6 bases at J, with 8 bases in the middle. TCRdb's copy holds only in-frame clones and misses some; the assay was immunoSEQ multiplex PCR. The sample has 80,000 or so clones; 70% to 80% are singletons. The clonotype was recovered from a man aged 45 to 65 with active or convalescent COVID-19. Sequenced: peripheral blood. The V and J genes are TRBV10-3 and TRBJ1-2; TRBD1 is a possible D gene (5 bases). The CDR3 DNA is TGTGCCATCAGTGAATCCAGGGATGGCTACACCTTC. Translation gives CAISESRDGYTF.